This T cell receptor beta chain stems from a study of T cell responses to AZD1222 COVID-19 vaccine. Doses given second, at about 4 or about 12 weeks, were pooled. Trimming pared 4 bases from V and 6 bases from J, leaving 7 bases between. In germline, CDR1 is LNHDA, CDR2 SQIVND (reference sequence). CDR3 length equals 11 residues. Clones were read by immunoSEQ multiplex PCR, and TCRdb kept only the in-frame ones, dropping some. The sample contains 55,000 to 70,000 clones, 80% to 90% of which appear only once. This clonotype originated in an adult who received the AZD1222 COVID-19 vaccine. The J gene is TRBJ2-7, the V gene TRBV19; the D is unclear. Specimen: peripheral blood, collected 28 days after the second AZD1222 dose. The CDR3 protein is CASSNAGEQYF. The DNA of the CDR3 is TGTGCCAGTAGTAACGCAGGCGAGCAGTACTTC. Together with reference TRBV19 and TRBJ2-7, the CDR3 gives the full variable domain: DGGITQSPKYLFRKEGQNVTLSCEQNLNHDAMYWYRQDPGQGLRLIYYSQIVNDFQKGDIAEGYSVSREKKESFPLTVTSAQKNPTAFYLCASSNAGEQYFGPGTRLTVT.